This T cell receptor beta chain was obtained from a study of blood T cell repertoires in COVID-19. Germline V gene sequence: CDR1 LGHDT, CDR2 YNNKEL (reference sequence). This CDR3 comprises 15 residues. Trimming took 0 bases from V and 6 from J, leaving 14 bases between them. In the study's own analysis: Nucleated cell counts were estimated from reference gene primer amplification. Clones were read by immunoSEQ multiplex PCR, and TCRdb kept only the in-frame ones, dropping some. Clone size and V and J calls were adopted from that table, with D and trimming inferred from the DNA. The sample holds roughly 260,000 clones, around 90% seen once.

V is TRBV3-1 (or the pseudogene TRBV3-2) and J is TRBJ1-1; maybe TRBD1 (5 bases). Sample: peripheral blood. The TCR was taken from a woman between 40 and 55 years old with acute or convalescent COVID-19. The DNA for the CDR3 is TGTGCCAGCAGCCAAGATGGGAGGGGTTGGGCTGAAGCTTTCTTT. Translated, it gives CASSQDGRGWAEAFF.